Described below is a single T cell receptor beta chain sequence and its context. Its antigen remains unidentified. No clone much larger than this one lies a single base away; base qualities are absent. This specimen belongs to a study of cytomegalovirus exposure and HLA in healthy donors (dated by TCRdb to about 2017). Study-level background: According to a later analysis, the roughly 120 validation repertoires were produced on the same platform as the roughly 600 repertoires of the first cohort. A separate validation cohort of roughly 110 different subjects was used in addition to the 666-subject first cohort. The study was designed to test whether signatures of past pathogen exposure could be identified by cataloging public T cell receptors. The study combined high-throughput TCR immunosequencing, statistical association of individual TCRs with disease status, and machine learning to predict cytomegalovirus infection status.

Donors formed part of the validation cohort, which comprised 120 subjects and was distinct from the first cohort of under 800 subjects. Deletion took 6 bases off V and 2 bases off J, with a span of 23 bases between the germline ends. From a lookup of the germline V gene, CDR1 and CDR2 are LGHNA and YNFKEQ. The CDR3 sequence holds 19 residues, the cysteine and phenylalanine included. Only the CDR3 portion is preserved as DNA: 57 bases, with reading frame beginning at the first base. What the work shows at the level of the full study, not this receptor alone: Three of the identified cytomegalovirus-associated TCR beta chains were confirmed in vitro to be specific for cytomegalovirus antigens. A total of some 180 TCR beta chains were listed by the study as associated with cytomegalovirus. Most TCR sequences were seen in very few donors, while some public TCRs were found in many individuals. In both the original and validation cohorts, the classifier was reported to diagnose cytomegalovirus status with high specificity and sensitivity. A later analysis had no HLA typing for the validation cohort, so co-occurrence there was scored across all 120 or so repertoires. The authors suggested that the approach could potentially be extended to other disease states and immunological phenotypes. Of the cluster scores, approximately 95% were above 0 in a later analysis, which found that TCRs clustered in the first cohort also tended to co-occur in the 95 to 150 validation repertoires.

Receptor libraries were prepared by the immunoSEQ multiplex PCR assay. As for how the authors treated the data: A statistical classification framework was built to diagnose cytomegalovirus status from the catalog of TCR beta chain sequences. TCRdb took over this immuneACCESS table, retaining in-frame rearrangements with V and J assigned. Such tables are incomplete; in checked studies, under half of the missing clones stem from an unresolved V gene, and the remainder is unexplained. That table is the source of V, J and clone size, and D and trimming were worked out from the DNA. The sample table holds 100,000 to 150,000 clones, of which roughly nine tenths were seen once. The ten largest clonotypes hold around 1.2% of the sample.

The chain couples TRBV4-2 to TRBJ1-6; TRBD1 might be the D gene, on 6 matching bases. The TCR comes from a woman between 18 and 29 years old in good health and CMV-seronegative. Sequences were obtained from PBMCs. The nucleotide sequence reads TGTGCCAGCAGAAAAAGGACAATTGAGGACAGCCCCTATAATTCACCCCTCCACTTT. Its product reads: CASRKRTIEDSPYNSPLHF.